These 23 T cell receptor beta chains share one sample of origin, sequenced in a study of blood T cell repertoires in COVID-19. Profiled with immunoSEQ multiplex PCR; TCRdb holds only in-frame clones, not every one. The sample lists roughly 200,000 clones; around nine tenths were seen once. The specimen was peripheral blood. These receptor sequences come from a woman in her late teens or twenties who had recovered from COVID-19.

This chain links TRBV6-1 with TRBJ2-3; 9 bases are a match to TRBD2. CDR3 length equals 16 residues. Germline loops: CDR1 MNHNS, CDR2 SASEGT. J was trimmed by 4 bases and V by 2 bases; bases with no gene match: 7. CDR3 nucleotide sequence: TGTGCCAGCAGTGAAATCCTAGCGGGAAGGGCAGATACGCAGTATTTT. Translation gives CASSEILAGRADTQYF.

V and J are TRBV27 and TRBJ2-5; 9 bases match TRBD2. Unmatched junction bases numbered 9, after V lost 6 bases and J lost 4 bases. The germline CDR1 and CDR2 sequences are MNHEY and SMNVEV (reference sequence). The CDR3 has 15 residues. CDR3 residues: CASRLAGSRGETQYF. The CDR3 DNA reads as TGTGCCAGCAGGCTAGCGGGGAGCCGAGGAGAGACCCAGTACTTC.

The CDR3 spells CASSDYTLNTEAFF. The CDR3, as DNA: TGTGCCAGCAGTGATTACACCTTGAACACTGAAGCTTTCTTT. The V and J genes are TRBV25-1 and TRBJ1-1; D remains unclear. V was cut by 3 bases and J by 0 bases, with 8 bases left in between. The CDR3 extends over 14 amino acids. The germline V gene encodes CDR1 MGHDK and CDR2 SYGVNS.

The rearrangement joins TRBV27 to TRBJ1-1; TRBD1 agrees at 7 bases. The CDR3 runs to 14 residues. The germline gives CDR1 MNHEY, CDR2 SMNVEV (reference sequence). The V segment lost 3 bases and the J segment 4 bases; nucleotides outside the gene matches: 5. CDR3 sequence: CASSLRGRGTEAFF. The DNA for the CDR3 is TGTGCCAGCAGTTTGAGGGGGCGAGGCACTGAAGCTTTCTTT.

V and J are TRBV9 and TRBJ2-1, with TRBD2 matching 10 bases. The CDR3 consists of 15 residues. Per the germline V gene, CDR1 is SGDLS and CDR2 is YYNGEE. The V and J ends lost 0 bases and 8 bases, in that order; junction bases with no gene match: 5. CDR3 bases: TGTGCCAGCAGCGTAGAGCTAGCGGGGGCGGATGAGCAGTTCTTC. Amino acids: CASSVELAGADEQFF.

The J gene is TRBJ2-2, the V gene TRBV3-1 (or the pseudogene TRBV3-2); D is undetermined. Between the trimmed V and J ends, which lost 7 bases and 6 bases, there was a span of 12 bases. The V gene's germline CDR1 is LGHDT and CDR2 YNNKEL (reference sequence). The CDR3 spans 13 residues. For the CDR3, the DNA is TGTGCCAGCACCTCAAGCGTTGCCGGGGAGCTGTTTTTT. This sequence encodes CASTSSVAGELFF.

The chain has TRBV7-9 and TRBJ2-4, with D maybe TRBD2 (6 bases). Germline assignment: CDR1 SEHNR and CDR2 FQNEAQ (reference sequence). The CDR3 contains 15 residues. Trimming cost V 4 bases and J 3 bases, with 13 bases left between them. The CDR3 region is CASSYTTGGKNIQYF. The CDR3 DNA is TGTGCCAGCAGCTATACGACCGGGGGCAAAAACATTCAGTACTTC.

This chain links TRBV11-2 with TRBJ1-1, with 7 positions matching TRBD1. In germline, CDR1 is SGHAT, CDR2 FQNNGV. The CDR3 has 13 residues. The V segment lost 5 bases and the J segment 6 bases; nucleotides outside the gene matches: 6. CDR3 sequence: CASSPNRGAEAFF. DNA for the CDR3: TGTGCCAGCAGCCCGAACAGGGGAGCTGAAGCTTTCTTT.

The V and J genes are TRBV6-2 or TRBV6-3 and TRBJ2-5, with 8 bases lining up with TRBD1. The CDR3 loop spans 15 amino acids. Per germline, CDR1 MNHEY and CDR2 SVGEGT. Trimming removed 2 bases from V and 4 bases from J; junction bases left unmatched: 6. Here the CDR3 DNA reads TGTGCCAGCAGTTACCCCCTCGACAGGGGAGAGACCCAGTACTTC. It is translated as CASSYPLDRGETQYF.

V is TRBV4-1 and J is TRBJ1-6; D might be TRBD1 (5 bases). V lost 1 base and J lost 7, with 14 bases in between. The CDR3 is made up of 16 amino acids. Germline CDR1 is MGHRA and CDR2 is YSYEKL. The CDR3 region is CASSQVRQNLNSPLHF. As DNA, the CDR3 is TGCGCCAGCAGCCAAGTCCGACAGAACCTAAATTCACCCCTCCACTTT.

This chain joins TRBV5-1 and TRBJ1-1; TRBD1 matches 7 bases. CDR1 and CDR2 from the germline V gene are SGHRS and YFSETQ. Trimming removed 4 bases from V and 4 bases from J; junction bases left unmatched: 16. The CDR3 contains 17 residues. As DNA, the CDR3 is TGCGCCAGCAGCGCACCCCCCGGGGGACAGAGGAGCACTGAAGCTTTCTTT. As protein: CASSAPPGGQRSTEAFF.

The rearrangement uses TRBV25-1 and TRBJ2-1, with a possible D match to TRBD1 (6 bases). The V end was cut by 4 bases, the J end by 7 bases, with 23 bases between. The CDR3 has 17 residues. Germline assignment: CDR1 MGHDK and CDR2 SYGVNS. The CDR3, as DNA: TGTGCCAGCAGTGGAGAGGGTGGGGGCAGGAGGAGGAATGAGCAGTTCTTC. It codes for CASSGEGGGRRRNEQFF.

J is TRBJ1-2 and V is TRBV12-3 or TRBV12-4; 8 nucleotides align to TRBD1. The J segment lost 8 bases and the V segment lost 3 bases, leaving 5 bases of the junction unmatched. The CDR3 length is 13 residues. The CDR3 reads CASSFWDRSGYTF. DNA of the CDR3: TGTGCCAGCAGTTTTTGGGACAGGAGCGGCTACACCTTC.

The CDR3, as DNA: TGTGCCAGCAGCCAGTCCGGGACAGGCGGCGGCTACACCTTC. Its protein product is CASSQSGTGGGYTF. The rearrangement uses TRBV3-1 (or the pseudogene TRBV3-2) and TRBJ1-2, with TRBD1 matching 8 bases. V was pared by 3 bases and J by 8 bases, with 8 bases of the junction left unmatched. Germline assignment: CDR1 LGHDT and CDR2 YNNKEL (reference sequence). The CDR3 has 14 residues.

The J gene is TRBJ1-5, the V gene TRBV3-1 (or the pseudogene TRBV3-2), with D perhaps TRBD1 (5 bases). The V and J ends lost 3 bases and 3 bases respectively, with 15 bases between them. Germline V lookup: CDR1 LGHDT, CDR2 YNNKEL (reference sequence). The CDR3 is made up of 16 amino acids. In nucleotides, the CDR3 is TGTGCCAGCAGCCAGCGTAAGACAGAATTCAATCAGCCCCAGCATTTT. Amino acids: CASSQRKTEFNQPQHF.

V usage is TRBV6-6 and J usage is TRBJ2-1, with TRBD2 identical over 9 bases. CDR1 and CDR2 (germline): MNHNY, SVGAGI (reference sequence). J lost 4 bases, V lost 6 bases, and 7 bases had no gene match. The CDR3 is made up of 15 amino acids. The CDR3 is CASSLTSGFYNEQFF. The CDR3 DNA is TGTGCCAGCAGCTTGACTAGCGGATTTTACAATGAGCAGTTCTTC.

The genes are TRBV29-1 and TRBJ2-1; 11 bases agree with TRBD1. J gave up 8 bases and V 7 bases, and 4 bases lay outside the gene matches. In germline, CDR1 is SQVTM, CDR2 ANQGSEA. The CDR3 runs to 12 residues. The CDR3 bases are TGCAGCGCCCGGGACAGGGGGTATGAGCAGTTCTTC. Translation: CSARDRGYEQFF.

V usage is TRBV29-1 and J usage is TRBJ1-3; D remains ambiguous. The germline gives CDR1 SQVTM, CDR2 ANQGSEA. Trimming took off 2 bases at V and 7 bases at J, with 6 bases between the two ends. The CDR3 contains 11 residues. The DNA of the CDR3 is TGCAGCGTTGAACTCCGGAACACCATATATTTT. Translation: CSVELRNTIYF.

This sequence joins TRBV19 and TRBJ2-3, with D perhaps matching TRBD1 (5 bases). The V gene lost 5 bases and the J gene lost 0 bases, with 15 bases spanning the gap. CDR1 and CDR2 from the germline V gene are LNHDA and SQIVND (reference sequence). This CDR3 has 16 residues. The CDR3 DNA follows: TGTGCCAGTAGTTCCCCCCGACAGCTTAGCACAGATACGCAGTATTTT. Its translation is CASSSPRQLSTDTQYF.

The genes are TRBV9 and TRBJ1-2; 11 bases line up with TRBD1. The CDR3 contains 13 residues. From germline, CDR1 is SGDLS and CDR2 YYNGEE. J gave up 8 bases and V 5 bases, and 5 bases lay outside the gene matches. CDR3 sequence: CASRDRGRGGYTF. The CDR3 DNA sequence: TGTGCCAGCAGGGACAGGGGGCGCGGAGGCTACACCTTC.

This clone was recorded at least ten times. V and J are TRBV5-5 and TRBJ2-5; TRBD2 matches 8 bases. This CDR3 is built from 15 residues. In germline, CDR1 is SGHKS, CDR2 YYEKEE (reference sequence). With V trimmed by 1 base and J by 2 bases, 4 bases remained unmatched. For the CDR3, the DNA is TGTGCCAGCAGCTTGACGACGGGGGGGCAAGAGACCCAGTACTTC. It codes for CASSLTTGGQETQYF.

The chain uses TRBV2 and TRBJ1-5; D unclear. This CDR3 spans 12 amino acids. Germline assignment: CDR1 SNHLY and CDR2 FYNNEI. The V gene lost 1 base and the J gene lost 11 bases, with 9 bases spanning the gap. The CDR3 region has the DNA TGTGCCAGCAGTGAAGGCTCAGTTACCCAGCATTTT. It specifies CASSEGSVTQHF. Full variable domain (rest looked up from reference TRBV2 and TRBJ1-5): EPEVTQTPSHQVTQMGQEVILRCVPISNHLYFYWYRQILGQKVEFLVSFYNNEISEKSEIFDDQFSVERPDGSNFTLKIRSTKLEDSAMYFCASSEGSVTQHFGDGTRLSIL.

This rearrangement joins TRBV9 to TRBJ2-2; 9 bases align to TRBD2. With V trimmed by 1 base and J by 0 bases, 4 bases remained unmatched. The V gene's germline CDR1 is SGDLS and CDR2 YYNGEE. The CDR3 consists of 17 residues. The CDR3 sequence: CASSVTSGGPNTGELFF. The CDR3 DNA is TGTGCCAGCAGCGTAACAAGCGGGGGGCCGAACACCGGGGAGCTGTTTTTT.